These T cell receptor beta chains were read from a single sample in a study of blood T cell repertoires in COVID-19. Libraries were prepared by immunoSEQ multiplex PCR; TCRdb keeps only in-frame clonotypes and omits some of them. The sample contains over 400,000 clones, roughly nine tenths of which appear only once. Sequencing was done on a sample of peripheral blood. All receptors derive from a woman between 45 and 60 years old with COVID-19, enrolled during active disease. Each CDR3 is given with its conserved first and last residue. Fields, in order: D gene, clone size, J gene, V gene, CDR3 DNA, CDR3 protein. D genes are given only for firm matches. A row's size may be missing; if present it is once, few, many or a size class.

NA NA TRBJ2-7 TRBV19 TGTGCCAGTAGCCCAACGGGTGGCTCCTACGAGCAGTACTTC CASSPTGGSYEQYF
NA NA TRBJ2-3 TRBV6-2/TRBV6-3 TGTGCCAGCAGTTACCCAGGATTTCGGGGAACAGATACGCAGTATTTT CASSYPGFRGTDTQYF
TRBD1 NA TRBJ1-4 TRBV28 TGTGCCAGCAGTTTCTTGGACAGGGCCACGAGGGAAAAACTGTTTTTT CASSFLDRATREKLFF
NA NA TRBJ1-2 TRBV7-9 TGTGCCAGCAGCGAAGCCGGGACAAACTATGGCTACACCTTC CASSEAGTNYGYTF
NA NA TRBJ1-3 TRBV29-1 TGCAGCGTTGGGACAGCCTCTGGAAACACCATATATTTT CSVGTASGNTIYF
TRBD2 NA TRBJ2-7 TRBV5-4 TGTGCCAGCAGCTTGGCGGCTAGCGGGGTCTACGAGCAGTACTTC CASSLAASGVYEQYF
TRBD2 NA TRBJ2-2 TRBV18 TGTGCCAGCTCACCACCGGGACTAGCGGGGGGATCCGGGGAGCTGTTTTTT CASSPPGLAGGSGELFF
NA once TRBJ2-1 TRBV9 TGTGCCAGCAGCCCGGACGGGGGAGCTAACAATGAGCAGTTCTTC CASSPDGGANNEQFF
NA NA TRBJ2-2 TRBV7-9 TGTGCCAGCAGCTTGGCTGGGGCCACCCTGTACACCGGGGAGCTGTTTTTT CASSLAGATLYTGELFF
TRBD1 NA TRBJ2-3 TRBV4-2 TGTGCCAGCAGCCAGGACGACAGGGGGCTAAGCACAGATACGCAGTATTTT CASSQDDRGLSTDTQYF
TRBD1 NA TRBJ1-2 TRBV4-1 TGCGCCAGCAGCCAAGATATCAGACAGGGCTATGGCTACACCTTC CASSQDIRQGYGYTF
TRBD2 NA TRBJ2-1 TRBV27 TGTGCCAGCAGTTTACCGGGAGGAAATGAGCAGTTCTTC CASSLPGGNEQFF
NA NA TRBJ1-5 TRBV27 TGTGCCAGCAGAAACGGGGGGCAGCCCCAGCATTTT CASRNGGQPQHF
TRBD1 once TRBJ2-2 TRBV30 TGTGCCTGGAGTCTCGGACAGGGGACCGGGGAGCTGTTTTTT CAWSLGQGTGELFF
NA NA TRBJ2-3 TRBV28 TGTGCCAGCAGTTTCGGGATAAGCACAGATACGCAGTATTTT CASSFGISTDTQYF
NA NA TRBJ2-1 TRBV5-4 TGTGCCAGCAGTTTTCGAGGTCAAAACAATGAGCAGTTCTTC CASSFRGQNNEQFF
NA NA TRBJ1-1 TRBV20-1 TGCAGTGCTAGATCTTCGGGGGTAGCTTTCTTT CSARSSGVAFF
NA NA TRBJ1-3 TRBV30 TGTGCCTGGAGTGAAATCACTGGAAACACCATATATTTT CAWSEITGNTIYF
NA NA TRBJ2-7 TRBV7-2 TGTGCCAGCGCCGCCAGAGGGGGTGGCGAGCAGTACTTC CASAARGGGEQYF
NA NA TRBJ2-7 TRBV5-1 TGCGCCAGCAGCGTAGACAGGGACTTCTCCTACGAGCAGTACTTC CASSVDRDFSYEQYF
TRBD1 NA TRBJ2-1 TRBV6-5 TGTGCCAGCAGACCAGGGGGCGCCTACAATGAGCAGTTCTTC CASRPGGAYNEQFF
NA NA TRBJ2-6 TRBV20-1 TGCAGTGCTAGTATGTCACAGGATATTTATGGGGCCAACGTCCTGACTTTC CSASMSQDIYGANVLTF
NA few TRBJ2-7 TRBV2 TGTGCCAGCAAGTTAGGCGAGCGGCCCTACGAGCAGTACTTC CASKLGERPYEQYF
TRBD1 NA TRBJ2-2 TRBV24-1 TGTGCCACCAGTGACGCGACAGGGTATACCGGGGAGCTGTTTTTT CATSDATGYTGELFF
TRBD1 NA TRBJ1-2 TRBV7-9 TGTGCCAGCAGGCCGACAGGGGGCCCTAACTATGGCTACACCTTC CASRPTGGPNYGYTF
TRBD1 NA TRBJ1-1 TRBV19 TGTGCCAGTTCCTCTGCCGGACAGGGCAACACTGAAGCTTTCTTT CASSSAGQGNTEAFF
TRBD1 NA TRBJ2-7 TRBV27 TGTGCCAGCACGTTTTTCAACCGGGACAGATCCTCCTACGAGCAGTACTTC CASTFFNRDRSSYEQYF
NA NA TRBJ2-3 TRBV5-6 TGTGCCAGCAGCGAACTCACAGATACGCAGTATTTT CASSELTDTQYF
TRBD1 NA TRBJ1-5 TRBV18 TGTGCCAGCTCACCCGACAGGGACTATCAGCCCCAGCATTTT CASSPDRDYQPQHF